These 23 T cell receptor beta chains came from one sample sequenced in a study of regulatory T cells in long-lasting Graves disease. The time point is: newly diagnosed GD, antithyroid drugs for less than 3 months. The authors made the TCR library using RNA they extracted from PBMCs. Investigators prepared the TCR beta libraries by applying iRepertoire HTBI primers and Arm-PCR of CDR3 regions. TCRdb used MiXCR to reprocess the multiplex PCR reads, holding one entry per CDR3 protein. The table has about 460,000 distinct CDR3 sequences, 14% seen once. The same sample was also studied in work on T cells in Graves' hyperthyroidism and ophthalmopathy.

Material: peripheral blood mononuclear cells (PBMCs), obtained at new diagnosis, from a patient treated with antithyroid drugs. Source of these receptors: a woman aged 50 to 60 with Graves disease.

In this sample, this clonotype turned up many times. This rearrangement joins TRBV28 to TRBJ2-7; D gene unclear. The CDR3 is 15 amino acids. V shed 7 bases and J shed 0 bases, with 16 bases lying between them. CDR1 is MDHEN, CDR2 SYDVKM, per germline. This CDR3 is CASTLPDGSSYEQYF. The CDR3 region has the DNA TGTGCCAGCACCCTACCGGACGGATCCTCCTACGAGCAGTACTTC. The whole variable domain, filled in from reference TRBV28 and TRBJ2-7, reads DVKVTQSSRYLVKRTGEKVFLECVQDMDHENMFWYRQDPGLGLRLIYFSYDVKMKEKGDIPEGYSVSREKKERFSLILESASTNQTSMYLCASTLPDGSSYEQYFGPGTRLTVT.

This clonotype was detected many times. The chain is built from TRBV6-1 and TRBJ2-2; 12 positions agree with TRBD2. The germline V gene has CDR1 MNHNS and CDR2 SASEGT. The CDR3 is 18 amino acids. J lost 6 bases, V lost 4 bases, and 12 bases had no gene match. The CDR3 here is CASSALGLAGGPAGELFF. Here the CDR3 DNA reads TGTGCCAGCAGTGCGCTGGGGCTAGCGGGAGGGCCGGCCGGGGAGCTGTTTTTT.

Here the CDR3 DNA reads TGTGCCAGCAGCGTACGAGTCGGTGACACTGAAGCTTTCTTT. Translation gives CASSVRVGDTEAFF. The V call is TRBV9, the J call TRBJ1-1; D is uncertain. V was pared by 1 base and J by 3 bases, with 10 bases between. The length of the CDR3 is 14 residues. Germline CDR1 SGDLS, CDR2 YYNGEE.

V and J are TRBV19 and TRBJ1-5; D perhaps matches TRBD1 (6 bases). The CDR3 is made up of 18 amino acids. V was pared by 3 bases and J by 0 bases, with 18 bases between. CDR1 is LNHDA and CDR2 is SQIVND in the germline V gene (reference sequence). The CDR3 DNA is TGTGCCAGTAGTATTAGGACAGCGGGACGGTATAGCAATCAGCCCCAGCATTTT. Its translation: CASSIRTAGRYSNQPQHF.

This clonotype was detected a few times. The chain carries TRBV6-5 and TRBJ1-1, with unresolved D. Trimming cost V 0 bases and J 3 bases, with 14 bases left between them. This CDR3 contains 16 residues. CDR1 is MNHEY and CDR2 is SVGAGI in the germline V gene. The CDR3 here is CASSYSTVFRDTEAFF. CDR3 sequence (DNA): TGTGCCAGCAGTTACTCTACAGTGTTTCGGGACACTGAAGCTTTCTTT.

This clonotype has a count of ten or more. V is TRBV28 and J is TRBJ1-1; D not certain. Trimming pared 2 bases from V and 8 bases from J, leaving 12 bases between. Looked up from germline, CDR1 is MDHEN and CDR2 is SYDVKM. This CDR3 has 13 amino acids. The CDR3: CASSLGGHPEAFF. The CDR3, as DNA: TGTGCCAGCAGTTTAGGTGGGCACCCCGAAGCTTTCTTT.

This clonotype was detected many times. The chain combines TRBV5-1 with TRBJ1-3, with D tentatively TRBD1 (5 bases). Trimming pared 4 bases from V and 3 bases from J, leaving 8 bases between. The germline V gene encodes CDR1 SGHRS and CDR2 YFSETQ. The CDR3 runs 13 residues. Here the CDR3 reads CASSRTSGNTIYF. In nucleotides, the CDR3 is TGCGCCAGCAGCAGGACAAGTGGAAACACCATATATTTT.

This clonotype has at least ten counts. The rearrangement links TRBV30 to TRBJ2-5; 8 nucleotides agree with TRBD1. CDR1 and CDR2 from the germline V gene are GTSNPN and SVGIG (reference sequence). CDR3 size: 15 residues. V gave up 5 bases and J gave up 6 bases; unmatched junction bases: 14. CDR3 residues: CAWAPLSGQGQTQYF. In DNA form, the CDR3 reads TGTGCCTGGGCGCCCTTGTCAGGACAGGGCCAGACCCAGTACTTC.

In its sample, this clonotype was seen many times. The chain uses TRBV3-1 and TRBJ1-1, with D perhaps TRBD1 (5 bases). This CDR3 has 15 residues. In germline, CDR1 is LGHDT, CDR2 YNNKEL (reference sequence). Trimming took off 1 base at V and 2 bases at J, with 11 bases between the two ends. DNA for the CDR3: TGTGCCAGCAGCCAAGTTGCGGGGGTAAACACTGAAGCTTTCTTT. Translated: CASSQVAGVNTEAFF.

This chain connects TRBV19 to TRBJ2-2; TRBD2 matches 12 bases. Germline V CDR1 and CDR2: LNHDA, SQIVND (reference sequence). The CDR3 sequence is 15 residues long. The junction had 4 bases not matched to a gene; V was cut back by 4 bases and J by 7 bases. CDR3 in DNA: TGTGCCAGTAGTAAACTAGCGGGAGGAGGCGGGGAGCTGTTTTTT. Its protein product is CASSKLAGGGGELFF.

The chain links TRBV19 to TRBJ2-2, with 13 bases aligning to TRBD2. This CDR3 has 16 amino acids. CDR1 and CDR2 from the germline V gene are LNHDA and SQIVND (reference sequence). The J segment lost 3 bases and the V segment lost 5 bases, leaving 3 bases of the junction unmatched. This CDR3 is CASSPGLAGDTGELFF. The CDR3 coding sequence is TGTGCCAGTAGTCCCGGACTAGCGGGAGACACCGGGGAGCTGTTTTTT.

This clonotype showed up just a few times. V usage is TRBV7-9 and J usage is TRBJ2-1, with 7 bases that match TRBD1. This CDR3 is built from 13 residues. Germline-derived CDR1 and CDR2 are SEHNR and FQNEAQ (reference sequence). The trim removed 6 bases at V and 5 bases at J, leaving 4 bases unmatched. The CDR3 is CASRGDSNNEQFF. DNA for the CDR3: TGTGCCAGCAGAGGGGACAGCAACAATGAGCAGTTCTTC.

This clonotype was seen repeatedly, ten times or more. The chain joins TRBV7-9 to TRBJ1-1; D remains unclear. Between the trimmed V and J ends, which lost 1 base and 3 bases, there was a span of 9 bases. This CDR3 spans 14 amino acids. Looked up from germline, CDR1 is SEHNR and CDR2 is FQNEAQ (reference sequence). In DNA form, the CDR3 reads TGTGCCAGCAGCTTAGACCTGGCATACACTGAAGCTTTCTTT. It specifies CASSLDLAYTEAFF. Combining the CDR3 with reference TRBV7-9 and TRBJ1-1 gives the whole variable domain DTGVSQNPRHKITKRGQNVTFRCDPISEHNRLYWYRQTLGQGPEFLTYFQNEAQLEKSRLLSDRFSAERPKGSFSTLEIQRTEQGDSAMYLCASSLDLAYTEAFFGQGTRLTVV.

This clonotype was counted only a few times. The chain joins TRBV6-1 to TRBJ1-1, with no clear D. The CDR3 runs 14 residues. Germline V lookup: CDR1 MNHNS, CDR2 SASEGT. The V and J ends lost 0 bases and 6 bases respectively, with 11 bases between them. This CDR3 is CASSEALGPSEAFF. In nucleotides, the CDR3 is TGTGCCAGCAGTGAAGCATTAGGACCCTCTGAAGCTTTCTTT.

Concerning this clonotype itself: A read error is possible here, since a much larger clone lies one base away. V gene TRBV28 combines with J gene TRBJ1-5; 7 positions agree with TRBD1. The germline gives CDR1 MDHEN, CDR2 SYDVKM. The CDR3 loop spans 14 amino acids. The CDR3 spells CTSRDGTEVQPQHF. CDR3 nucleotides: TGTACCAGCCGGGACGGGACAGAAGTTCAGCCCCAGCATTTT.

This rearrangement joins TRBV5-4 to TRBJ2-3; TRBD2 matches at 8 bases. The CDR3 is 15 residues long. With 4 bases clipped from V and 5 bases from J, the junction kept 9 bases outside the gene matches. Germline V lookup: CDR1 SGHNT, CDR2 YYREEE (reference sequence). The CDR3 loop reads CASSQGTSLVDTQYF. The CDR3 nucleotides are TGTGCCAGCAGCCAGGGGACTAGTCTTGTAGATACGCAGTATTTT.

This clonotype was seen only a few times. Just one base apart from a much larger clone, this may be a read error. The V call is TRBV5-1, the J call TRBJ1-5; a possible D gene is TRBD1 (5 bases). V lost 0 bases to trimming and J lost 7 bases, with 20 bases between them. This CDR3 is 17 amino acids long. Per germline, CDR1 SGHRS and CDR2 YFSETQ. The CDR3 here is CASSLGARAGSGQPQHF. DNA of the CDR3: TGCGCCAGCAGCTTGGGGGCAAGGGCAGGGAGCGGGCAGCCCCAGCATTTT.

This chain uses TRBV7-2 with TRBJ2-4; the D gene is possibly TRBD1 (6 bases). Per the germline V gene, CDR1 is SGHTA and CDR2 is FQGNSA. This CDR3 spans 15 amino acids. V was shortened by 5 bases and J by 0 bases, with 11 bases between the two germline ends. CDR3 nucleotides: TGTGCCAGCAGCCCAGGACAGTTAGCCAAAAACATTCAGTACTTC. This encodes CASSPGQLAKNIQYF.

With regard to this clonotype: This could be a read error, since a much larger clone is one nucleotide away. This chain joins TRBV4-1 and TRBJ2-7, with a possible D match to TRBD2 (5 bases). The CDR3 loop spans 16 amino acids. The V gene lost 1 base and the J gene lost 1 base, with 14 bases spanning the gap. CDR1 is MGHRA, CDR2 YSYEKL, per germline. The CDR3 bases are TGCGCCAGCAGCCAAGTGTCCGGGATGCAGTCCTACGAGCAGTACTTC. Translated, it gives CASSQVSGMQSYEQYF.

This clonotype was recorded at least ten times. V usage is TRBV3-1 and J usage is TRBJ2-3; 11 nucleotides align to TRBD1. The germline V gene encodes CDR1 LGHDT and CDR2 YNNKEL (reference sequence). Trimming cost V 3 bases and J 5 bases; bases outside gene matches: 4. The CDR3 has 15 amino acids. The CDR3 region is CASSHGQGAVDTQYF. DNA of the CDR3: TGTGCCAGCAGCCACGGACAGGGGGCCGTAGATACGCAGTATTTT.

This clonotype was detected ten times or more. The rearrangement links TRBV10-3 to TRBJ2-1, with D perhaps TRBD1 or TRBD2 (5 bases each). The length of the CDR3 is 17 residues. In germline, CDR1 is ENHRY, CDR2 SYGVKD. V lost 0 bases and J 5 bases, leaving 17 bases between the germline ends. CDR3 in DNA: TGTGCCATCAGTGAGTCTGGGACCAGCAGACGTCACAATGAGCAGTTCTTC. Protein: CAISESGTSRRHNEQFF.

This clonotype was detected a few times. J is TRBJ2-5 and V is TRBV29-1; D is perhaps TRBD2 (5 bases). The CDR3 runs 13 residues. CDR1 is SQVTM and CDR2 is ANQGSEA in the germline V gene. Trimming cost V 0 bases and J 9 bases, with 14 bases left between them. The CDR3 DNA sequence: TGCAGCGTTGAAGAGTTCAGTATCGGGGCCCAGTACTTC. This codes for CSVEEFSIGAQYF.

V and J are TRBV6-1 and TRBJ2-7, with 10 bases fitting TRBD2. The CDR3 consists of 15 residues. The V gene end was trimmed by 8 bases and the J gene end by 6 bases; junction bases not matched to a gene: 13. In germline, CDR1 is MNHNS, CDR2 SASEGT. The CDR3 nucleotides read TGTGCCAGCCATAGCCCGGGGACTAGCGTGACCGAGCAGTACTTC. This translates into CASHSPGTSVTEQYF.